The T cell receptor beta chain under discussion was sequenced for a study of T cell responses to AZD1222 COVID-19 vaccine. Findings and limits, study-wide: Among spike-specific TCRs, nearly half reportedly target unmutated variant regions. Baseline seropositivity characterized only a handful of AZD1222 recipients. Clonal diversity was possibly underestimated, and white British individuals and females predominated among donors. Increased Spike-specific TCR breadth and depth were observed after two AZD1222 doses.

From germline, CDR1 is SGHRS and CDR2 YFSETQ. Deletions cut 4 bases from V and 4 bases from J, with 0 bases between. CDR3 length: 10 amino acids. Method: immunoSEQ multiplex PCR; TCRdb's copy keeps in-frame clones and lacks some. This sample carries roughly 200,000 clones, more than 85% of them seen once, and the ten largest clones take around 1%. With respect to this clone: The antigen is unknown.

The specimen was peripheral blood, collected on day 0 of MenACWY control vaccination. The TCR sequence derives from an adult in good health. The chain carries TRBV5-1 and TRBJ1-3; no definite D call. The CDR3 is CASSGNTIYF. CDR3 sequence (DNA): TGCGCCAGCAGCGGAAACACCATATATTTT.